This TCR beta chain was sequenced for a study of regulatory dendritic cells for organ transplantation. TCRdb keeps only in-frame clones here, not all; method: immunoSEQ multiplex PCR. This table holds some 40,000 clones, 85% to 95% found once. Broader study findings: Regulatory dendritic cells appeared to expand memory CD8+ clones less than mature ones.

Of note for this clone: Antigen unknown.

Germline V lookup: CDR1 MNHNS, CDR2 SASEGT. V dropped 10 bases and J dropped 2 bases, with 15 bases sitting between them. This CDR3 is built from 13 residues. The TCR originated in a human donor in good health. The specimen was naive CD8+ T cells from blood. Sample subset: CD45RA+ naive T cells. V usage is TRBV6-1 and J usage is TRBJ2-7, with D perhaps matching TRBD1 (5 bases). The CDR3 DNA is TGTGCCATTCTACAGGAGTATCCCTACGAGCAGTACTTC. Translating gives CAILQEYPYEQYF.